This T cell receptor beta chain was recorded in a study of T cell repertoires in cytomegalovirus infection. About the study: CMV epitopes used comprised recently identified HLA-C-restricted ones and well-studied HLA-B-restricted ones. Both CMV infection and a matching HLA type were indicated by public TCR beta signatures.

Germline V gene lookup returns CDR1 DFQATT and CDR2 SNEGSKA (reference sequence). The CDR3 is 14 residues long. With V trimmed by 3 bases and J by 1 base, 4 bases remained unmatched. Points on this clonotype: As yet, its antigen is unknown.

Whole-study results and caveats: Ex vivo, HLA-C-restricted CMV-specific TCR beta clonotypes prevailed over the rest of the response.

TCRdb recomputed calls from the reads with MiXCR, one row per CDR3 protein. This table holds 640,000 or so distinct CDR3 sequences, roughly 30% found once. Specimen: cultured PBMCs, collected from culture after CMV antigen stimulation. This sequence joins TRBV20-1 and TRBJ1-2, with 8 nucleotides matching TRBD1. The receptor comes from a human donor in good health (CMV status not recorded). Some clones in this sample may be carry-over from other donors' samples. CDR3 loop: CSASEQGGNYGYTF. CDR3 in DNA: TGCAGTGCTAGTGAACAGGGGGGTAACTATGGCTACACCTTC.